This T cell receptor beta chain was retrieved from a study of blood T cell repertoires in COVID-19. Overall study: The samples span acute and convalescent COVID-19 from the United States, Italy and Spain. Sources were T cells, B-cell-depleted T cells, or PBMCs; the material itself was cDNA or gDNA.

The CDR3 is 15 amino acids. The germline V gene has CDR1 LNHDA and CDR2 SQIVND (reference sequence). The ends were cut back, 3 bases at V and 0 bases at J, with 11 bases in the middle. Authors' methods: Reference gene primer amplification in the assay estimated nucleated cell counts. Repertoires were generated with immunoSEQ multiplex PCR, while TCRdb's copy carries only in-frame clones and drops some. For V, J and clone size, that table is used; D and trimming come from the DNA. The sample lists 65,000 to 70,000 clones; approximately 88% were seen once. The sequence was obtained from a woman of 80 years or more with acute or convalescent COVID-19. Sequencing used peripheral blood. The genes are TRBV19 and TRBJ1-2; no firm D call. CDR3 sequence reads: CASSMETGANYGYTF. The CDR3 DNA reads TGTGCCAGTAGTATGGAAACCGGGGCTAACTATGGCTACACCTTC.